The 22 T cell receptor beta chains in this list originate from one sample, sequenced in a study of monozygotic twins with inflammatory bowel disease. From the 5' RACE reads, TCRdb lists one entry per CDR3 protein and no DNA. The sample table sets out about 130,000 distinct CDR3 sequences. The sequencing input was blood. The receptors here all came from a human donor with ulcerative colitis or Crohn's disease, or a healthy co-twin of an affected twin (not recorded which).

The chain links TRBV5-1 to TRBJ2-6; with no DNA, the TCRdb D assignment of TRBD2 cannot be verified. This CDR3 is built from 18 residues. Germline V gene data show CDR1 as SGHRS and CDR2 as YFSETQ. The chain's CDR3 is CASSLGQALGSGANVLTF. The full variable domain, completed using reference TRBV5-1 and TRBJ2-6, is KAGVTQTPRYLIKTRGQQVTLSCSPISGHRSVSWYQQTPGQGLQFLFEYFSETQRNKGNFPGRFSGRQFSNSRSEMNVSTLELGDSALYLCASSLGQALGSGANVLTFGAGSRLTVL.

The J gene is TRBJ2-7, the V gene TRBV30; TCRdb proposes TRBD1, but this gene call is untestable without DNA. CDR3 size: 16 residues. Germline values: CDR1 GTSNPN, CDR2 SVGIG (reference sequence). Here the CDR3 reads CAWSGGQSKGLYEQYF.

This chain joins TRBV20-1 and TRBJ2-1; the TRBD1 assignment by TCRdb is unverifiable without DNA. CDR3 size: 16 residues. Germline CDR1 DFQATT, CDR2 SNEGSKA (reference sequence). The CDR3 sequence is CSANIDRVGFYNEQFF.

The chain's CDR3 is CASSSRTGDEQYF. V and J are TRBV5-1 and TRBJ2-7; the TRBD1 assignment by TCRdb is unverifiable without DNA. Germline values: CDR1 SGHRS, CDR2 YFSETQ. The CDR3 loop spans 13 amino acids.

The CDR3: CSARTSGSFYNEQFF. The chain recombines TRBV20-1 with TRBJ2-1; TCRdb reports TRBD2, a call that lacks DNA to check it against. Germline CDR1 and CDR2: DFQATT and SNEGSKA (reference sequence). The CDR3 runs 15 residues.

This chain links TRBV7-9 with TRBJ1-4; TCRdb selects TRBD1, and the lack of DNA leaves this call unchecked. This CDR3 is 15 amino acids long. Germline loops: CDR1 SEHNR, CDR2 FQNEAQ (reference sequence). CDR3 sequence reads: CASSFGRGAEEKLFF. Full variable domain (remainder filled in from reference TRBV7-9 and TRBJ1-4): DTGVSQNPRHKITKRGQNVTFRCDPISEHNRLYWYRQTLGQGPEFLTYFQNEAQLEKSRLLSDRFSAERPKGSFSTLEIQRTEQGDSAMYLCASSFGRGAEEKLFFGSGTQLSVL.

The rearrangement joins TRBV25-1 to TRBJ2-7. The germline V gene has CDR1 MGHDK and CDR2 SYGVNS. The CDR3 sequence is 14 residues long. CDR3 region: CASSDDRRTYEQYF.

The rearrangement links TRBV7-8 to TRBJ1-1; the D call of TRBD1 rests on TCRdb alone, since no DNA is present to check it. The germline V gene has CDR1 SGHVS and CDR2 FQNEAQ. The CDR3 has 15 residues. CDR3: CASSLVAGGRTEAFF.

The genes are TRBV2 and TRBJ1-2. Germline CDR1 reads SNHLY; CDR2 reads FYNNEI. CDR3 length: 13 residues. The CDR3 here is CASSGTVDYGYTF.

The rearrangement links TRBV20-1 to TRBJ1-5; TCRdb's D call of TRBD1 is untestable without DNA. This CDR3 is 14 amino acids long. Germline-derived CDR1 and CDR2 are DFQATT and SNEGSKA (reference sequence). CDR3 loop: CSAPDRGGNQPQHF.

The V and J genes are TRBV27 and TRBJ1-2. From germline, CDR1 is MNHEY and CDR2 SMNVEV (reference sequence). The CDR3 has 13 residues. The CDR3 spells CASSLSWDYGYTF.

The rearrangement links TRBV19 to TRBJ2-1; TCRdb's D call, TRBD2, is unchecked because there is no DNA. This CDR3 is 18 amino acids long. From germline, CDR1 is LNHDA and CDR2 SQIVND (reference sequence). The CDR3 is CASSMQAGWDKSYNEQFF.

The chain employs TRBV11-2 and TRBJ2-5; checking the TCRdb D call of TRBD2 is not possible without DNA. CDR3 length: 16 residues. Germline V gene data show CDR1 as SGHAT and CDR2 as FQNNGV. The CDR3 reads CASSRRSGRVQETQYF.

Here the CDR3 reads CASSDSGRVNTGELFF. V and J are TRBV10-1 and TRBJ2-2; TCRdb picks TRBD2, but there is no DNA to check that call. The CDR3 length is 16 residues. Looked up from germline, CDR1 is WNHNN and CDR2 is SYGVQD (reference sequence).

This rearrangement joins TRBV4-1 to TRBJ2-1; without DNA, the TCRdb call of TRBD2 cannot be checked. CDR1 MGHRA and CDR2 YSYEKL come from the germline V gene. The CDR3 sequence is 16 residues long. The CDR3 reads CASKVLAGVSYNEQFF.

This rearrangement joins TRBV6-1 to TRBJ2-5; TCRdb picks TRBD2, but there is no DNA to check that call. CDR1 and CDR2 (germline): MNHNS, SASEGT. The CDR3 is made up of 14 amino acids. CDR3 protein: CASSEAWSGGSQYF.

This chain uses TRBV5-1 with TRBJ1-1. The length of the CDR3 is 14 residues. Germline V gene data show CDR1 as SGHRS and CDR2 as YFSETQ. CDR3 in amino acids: CASSLAGRGSTAFF.

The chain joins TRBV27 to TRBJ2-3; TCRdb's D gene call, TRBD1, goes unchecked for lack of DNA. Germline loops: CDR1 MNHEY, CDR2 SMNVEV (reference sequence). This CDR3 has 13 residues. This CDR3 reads CASRKQGADTQYF.

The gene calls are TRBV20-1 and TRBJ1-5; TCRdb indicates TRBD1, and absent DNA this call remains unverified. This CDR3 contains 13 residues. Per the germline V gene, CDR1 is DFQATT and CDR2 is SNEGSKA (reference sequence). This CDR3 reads CSVSPTGVQPQHF.

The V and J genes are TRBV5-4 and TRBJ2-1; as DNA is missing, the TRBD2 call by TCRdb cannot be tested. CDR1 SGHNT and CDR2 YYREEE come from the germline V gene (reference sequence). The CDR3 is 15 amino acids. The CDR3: CASRAGTSTFNEQFF.

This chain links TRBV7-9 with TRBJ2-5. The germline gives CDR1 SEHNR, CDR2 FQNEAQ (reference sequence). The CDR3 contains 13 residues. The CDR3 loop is CASSLDLVETQYF.

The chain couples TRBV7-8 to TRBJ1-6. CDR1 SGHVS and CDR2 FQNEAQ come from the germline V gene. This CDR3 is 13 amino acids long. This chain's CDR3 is CASSNTANSPLHF.